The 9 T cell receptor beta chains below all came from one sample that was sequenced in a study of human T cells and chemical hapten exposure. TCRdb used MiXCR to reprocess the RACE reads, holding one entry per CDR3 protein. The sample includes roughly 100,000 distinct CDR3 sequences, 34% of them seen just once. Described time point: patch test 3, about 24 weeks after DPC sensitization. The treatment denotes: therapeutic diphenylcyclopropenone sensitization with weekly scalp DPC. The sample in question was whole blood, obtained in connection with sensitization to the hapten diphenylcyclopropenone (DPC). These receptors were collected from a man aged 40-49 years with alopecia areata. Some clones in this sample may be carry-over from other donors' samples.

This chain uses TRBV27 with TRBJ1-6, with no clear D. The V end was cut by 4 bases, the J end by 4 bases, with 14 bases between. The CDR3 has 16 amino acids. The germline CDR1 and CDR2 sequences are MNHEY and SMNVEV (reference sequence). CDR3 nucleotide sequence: TGTGCCAGCAGTTCCTTGACAAGCTCTTATAATTCACCCCTCCACTTT. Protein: CASSSLTSSYNSPLHF.

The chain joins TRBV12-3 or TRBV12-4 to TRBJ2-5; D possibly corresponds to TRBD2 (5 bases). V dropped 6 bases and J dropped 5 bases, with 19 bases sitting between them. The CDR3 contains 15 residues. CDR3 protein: CASSPSDRGGETQYF. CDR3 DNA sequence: TGTGCCAGCAGCCCCTCGGATCGGGGTGGGGAGACCCAGTACTTC.

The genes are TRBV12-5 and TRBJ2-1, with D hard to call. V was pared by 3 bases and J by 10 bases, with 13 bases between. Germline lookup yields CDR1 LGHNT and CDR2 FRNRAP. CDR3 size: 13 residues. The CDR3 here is CASGLDVFEEQFF. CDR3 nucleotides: TGTGCTAGTGGTTTAGACGTGTTCGAGGAGCAGTTCTTC.

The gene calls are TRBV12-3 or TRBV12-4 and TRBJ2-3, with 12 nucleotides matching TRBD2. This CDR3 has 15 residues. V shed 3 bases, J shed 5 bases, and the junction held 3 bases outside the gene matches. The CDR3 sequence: CASSFSSGRGDTQYF. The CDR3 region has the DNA TGTGCCAGCAGTTTCTCTAGCGGGAGGGGAGATACGCAGTATTTT.

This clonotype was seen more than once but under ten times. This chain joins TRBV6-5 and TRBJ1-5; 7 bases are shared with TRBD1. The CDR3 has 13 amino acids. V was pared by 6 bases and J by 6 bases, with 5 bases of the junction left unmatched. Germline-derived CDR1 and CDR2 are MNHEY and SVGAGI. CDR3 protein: CASRAGGGQPQHF. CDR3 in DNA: TGTGCCAGCAGAGCAGGGGGAGGTCAGCCCCAGCATTTT.

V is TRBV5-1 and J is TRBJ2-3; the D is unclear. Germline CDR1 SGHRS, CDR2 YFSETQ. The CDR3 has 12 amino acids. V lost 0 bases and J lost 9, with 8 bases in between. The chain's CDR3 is CASSLEESTQYF. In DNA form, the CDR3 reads TGCGCCAGCAGCTTGGAGGAGAGCACGCAGTATTTT.

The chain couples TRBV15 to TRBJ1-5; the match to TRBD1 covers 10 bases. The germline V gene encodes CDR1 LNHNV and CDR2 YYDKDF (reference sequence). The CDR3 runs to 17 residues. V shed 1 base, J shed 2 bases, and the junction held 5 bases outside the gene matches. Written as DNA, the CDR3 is TGTGCCACCAGCAGAGCGTTGGGGACAGGGGGCAATCAGCCCCAGCATTTT. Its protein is CATSRALGTGGNQPQHF. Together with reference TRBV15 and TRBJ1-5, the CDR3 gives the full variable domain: DAMVIQNPRYQVTQFGKPVTLSCSQTLNHNVMYWYQQKSSQAPKLLFHYYDKDFNNEADTPDNFQSRRPNTSFCFLDIRSPGLGDTAMYLCATSRALGTGGNQPQHFGDGTRLSIL.

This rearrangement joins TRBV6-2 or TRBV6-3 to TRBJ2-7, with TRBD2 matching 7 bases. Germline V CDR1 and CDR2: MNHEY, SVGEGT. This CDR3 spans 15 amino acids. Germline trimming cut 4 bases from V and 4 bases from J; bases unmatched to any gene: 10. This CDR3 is CASSFLGRLPYEQYF. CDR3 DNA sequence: TGTGCCAGCAGTTTCCTCGGGAGGCTGCCATACGAGCAGTACTTC.

In DNA, the CDR3 is TGTGCCAGCAGCGGGCCCGGGTTCGGGGCTGAAGCTTTCTTT. Translation gives CASSGPGFGAEAFF. This sequence joins TRBV13 and TRBJ1-1; no firm D call. CDR1 and CDR2 from the germline V gene are PRHDT and FYEKMQ (reference sequence). The CDR3 is made up of 14 amino acids. Trimming removed 5 bases at V and 6 bases at J, with 16 bases between.